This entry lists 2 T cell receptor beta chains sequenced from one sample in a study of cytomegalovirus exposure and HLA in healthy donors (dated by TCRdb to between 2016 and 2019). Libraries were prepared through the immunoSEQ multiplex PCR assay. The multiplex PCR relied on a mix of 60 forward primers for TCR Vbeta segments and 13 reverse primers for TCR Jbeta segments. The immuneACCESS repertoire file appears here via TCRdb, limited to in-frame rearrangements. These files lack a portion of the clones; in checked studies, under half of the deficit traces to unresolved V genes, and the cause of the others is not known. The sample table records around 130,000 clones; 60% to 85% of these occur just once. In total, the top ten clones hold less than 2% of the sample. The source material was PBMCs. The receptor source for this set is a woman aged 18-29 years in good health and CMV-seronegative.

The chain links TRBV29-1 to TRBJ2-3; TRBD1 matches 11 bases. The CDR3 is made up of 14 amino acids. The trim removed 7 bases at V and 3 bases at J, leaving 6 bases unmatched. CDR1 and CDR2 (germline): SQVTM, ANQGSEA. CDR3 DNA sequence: TGCAGCGCTGGAGGACAGGGGGCTACAGATACGCAGTATTTT. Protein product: CSAGGQGATDTQYF.

CDR3 nucleotide sequence: TGTGCCAGCAGTGTGGACAGGGGGCAGGAGACCCAGTACTTC. Protein: CASSVDRGQETQYF. J is TRBJ2-5 and V is TRBV27, with 11 bases that match TRBD1. The CDR3 covers 14 residues. Germline assignment: CDR1 MNHEY and CDR2 SMNVEV (reference sequence). With V trimmed by 5 bases and J by 5 bases, 4 bases remained unmatched.